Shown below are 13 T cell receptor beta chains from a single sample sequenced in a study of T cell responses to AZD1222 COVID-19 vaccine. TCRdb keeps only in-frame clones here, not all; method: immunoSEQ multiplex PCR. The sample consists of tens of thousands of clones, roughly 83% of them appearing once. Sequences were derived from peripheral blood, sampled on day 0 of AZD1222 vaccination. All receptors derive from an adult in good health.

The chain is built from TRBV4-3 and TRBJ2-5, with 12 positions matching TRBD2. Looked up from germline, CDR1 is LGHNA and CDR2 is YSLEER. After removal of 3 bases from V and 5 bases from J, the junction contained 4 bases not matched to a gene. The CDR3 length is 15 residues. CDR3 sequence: CASSHLTSGSETQYF. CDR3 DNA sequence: TGCGCCAGCAGCCATCTGACTAGCGGGAGCGAGACCCAGTACTTC.

The CDR3 region has the DNA TGTGCCAGCAGTTACTCTGGGCAGGAGCAAGAGTCCCAGCATTTT. Translated, it gives CASSYSGQEQESQHF. The chain carries TRBV6-2 or TRBV6-3 and TRBJ1-5; no reliable D call. CDR3 size: 15 residues. CDR1 is MNHEY and CDR2 is SVGEGT in the germline V gene. The germline V and J ends were trimmed by 0 bases and 11 bases, with 17 bases remaining between them.

The CDR3 protein is CASSSLFTDTQYF. The CDR3 DNA follows: TGTGCCAGCAGCTCGCTCTTCACAGATACGCAGTATTTT. The chain carries TRBV7-3 and TRBJ2-3; D is unresolved. The V end was cut by 4 bases, the J end by 2 bases, with 7 bases between. Germline V gene sequence: CDR1 SGHTA, CDR2 FQGTGA. CDR3 size: 13 residues.

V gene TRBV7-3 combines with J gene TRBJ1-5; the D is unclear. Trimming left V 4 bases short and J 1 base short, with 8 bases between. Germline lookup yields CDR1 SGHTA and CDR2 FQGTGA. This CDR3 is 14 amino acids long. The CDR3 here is CASSSDGSNQPQHF. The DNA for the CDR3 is TGTGCCAGCAGCTCCGACGGGAGCAATCAGCCCCAGCATTTT.

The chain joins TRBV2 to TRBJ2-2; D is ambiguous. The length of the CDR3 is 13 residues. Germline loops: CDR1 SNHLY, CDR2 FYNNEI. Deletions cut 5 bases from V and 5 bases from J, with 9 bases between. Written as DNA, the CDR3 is TGTGCCAGCAGTACCAGCCGGACCGGGGAGCTGTTTTTT. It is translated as CASSTSRTGELFF.

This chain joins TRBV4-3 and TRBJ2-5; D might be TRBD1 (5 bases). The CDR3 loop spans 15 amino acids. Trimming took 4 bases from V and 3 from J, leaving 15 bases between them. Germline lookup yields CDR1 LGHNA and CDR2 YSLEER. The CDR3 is CASSPLLGPEETQYF. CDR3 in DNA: TGCGCCAGCAGCCCCTTGTTGGGGCCAGAAGAGACCCAGTACTTC.

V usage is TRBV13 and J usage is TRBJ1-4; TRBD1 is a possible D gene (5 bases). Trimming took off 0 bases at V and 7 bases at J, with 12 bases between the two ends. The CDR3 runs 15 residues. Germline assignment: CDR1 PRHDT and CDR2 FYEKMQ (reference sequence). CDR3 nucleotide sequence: TGTGCCAGCAGCTTAGGATTCACTAGGGGTGAAAAACTGTTTTTT. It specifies CASSLGFTRGEKLFF.

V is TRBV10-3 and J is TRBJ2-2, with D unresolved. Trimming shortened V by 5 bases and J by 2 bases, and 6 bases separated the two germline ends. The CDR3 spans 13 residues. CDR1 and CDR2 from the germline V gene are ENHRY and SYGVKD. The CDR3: CAISTANTGELFF. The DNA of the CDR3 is TGTGCCATCAGTACAGCCAACACCGGGGAGCTGTTTTTT.

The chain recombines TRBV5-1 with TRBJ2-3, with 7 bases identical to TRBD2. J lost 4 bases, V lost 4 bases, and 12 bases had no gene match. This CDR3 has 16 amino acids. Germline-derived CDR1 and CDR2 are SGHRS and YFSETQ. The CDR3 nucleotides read TGCGCCAGCAGCCCGCAAGGAGCGGGGTTATCAGATACGCAGTATTTT. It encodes CASSPQGAGLSDTQYF.

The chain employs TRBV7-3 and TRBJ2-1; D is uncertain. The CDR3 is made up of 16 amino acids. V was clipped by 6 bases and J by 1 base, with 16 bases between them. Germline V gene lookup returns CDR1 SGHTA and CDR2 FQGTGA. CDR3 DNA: TGTGCCAGCAGGCCCGTTGGCCAGCCTTCCTACAATGAGCAGTTCTTC. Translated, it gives CASRPVGQPSYNEQFF.

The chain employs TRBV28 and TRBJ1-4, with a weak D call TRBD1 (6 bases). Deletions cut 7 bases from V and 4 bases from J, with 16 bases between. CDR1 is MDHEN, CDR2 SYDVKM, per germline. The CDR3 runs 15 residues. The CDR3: CASNRPRDNNEKLFF. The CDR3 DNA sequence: TGTGCCAGCAACCGACCCCGGGACAATAATGAAAAACTGTTTTTT.

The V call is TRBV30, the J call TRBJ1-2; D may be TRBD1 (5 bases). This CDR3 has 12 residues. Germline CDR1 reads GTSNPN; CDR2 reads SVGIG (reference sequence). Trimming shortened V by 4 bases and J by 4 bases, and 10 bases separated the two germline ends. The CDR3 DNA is TGTGCCTGGATATCAAGGGGCTATGGCTACACCTTC. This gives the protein CAWISRGYGYTF.

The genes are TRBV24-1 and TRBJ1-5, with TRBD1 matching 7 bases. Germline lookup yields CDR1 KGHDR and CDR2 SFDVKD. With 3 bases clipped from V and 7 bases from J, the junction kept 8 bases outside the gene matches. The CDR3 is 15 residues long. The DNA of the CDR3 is TGTGCCACCAGTGATCCCCGAGGGGGCGGGCAGCCCCAGCATTTT. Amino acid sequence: CATSDPRGGGQPQHF.